The 13 T cell receptor beta chains below come from one sample, sequenced in a study of naive and memory T cell subsets. Treatment noted: skin biopsy from PPD injection site in Mantoux-positive individual. A UMI-containing oligonucleotide was joined by 3' ligation to the TCR cDNA template. The SP2 primer and nested alpha and beta constant region primers amplified ligated cDNA in four rounds. TCRdb itself ran the UMI-ligation and nested PCR reads through MiXCR, one entry per CDR3 protein. The data contain around 35,000 distinct CDR3 sequences, 8% to 13% of them singletons. Sequencing was performed on skin, taken from a tuberculin skin test site. These receptors all stem from an adult in good health.

The J gene is TRBJ2-7, the V gene TRBV20-1, with a tentative D call TRBD1 (6 bases). The germline V gene has CDR1 DFQATT and CDR2 SNEGSKA (reference sequence). Between the trimmed V and J ends, which lost 6 bases and 6 bases, there was a span of 18 bases. This CDR3 contains 13 residues. The CDR3 bases are TGCAGTGCCGTGGGGGCGTCTCTTCTCGAGCAGTACTTC. As protein: CSAVGASLLEQYF.

This clonotype was detected only a few times. The chain has TRBV28 and TRBJ1-4; D might be TRBD1 (5 bases). V dropped 6 bases and J dropped 7 bases, with 12 bases sitting between them. Germline CDR1 reads MDHEN; CDR2 reads SYDVKM. This CDR3 is built from 13 residues. Here the CDR3 DNA reads TGTGCCAGCAGATCTGGGGCAGGTGAAAAACTGTTTTTT. Residues: CASRSGAGEKLFF. Full variable domain (missing parts from reference TRBV28 and TRBJ1-4): DVKVTQSSRYLVKRTGEKVFLECVQDMDHENMFWYRQDPGLGLRLIYFSYDVKMKEKGDIPEGYSVSREKKERFSLILESASTNQTSMYLCASRSGAGEKLFFGSGTQLSVL.

In this sample, this clonotype turned up a few times. The chain uses TRBV27 and TRBJ1-1; D is unresolved. The CDR3 is 11 residues long. Germline values: CDR1 MNHEY, CDR2 SMNVEV (reference sequence). V lost 5 bases and J 9 bases, leaving 10 bases between the germline ends. CDR3 amino acids: CASSRTGKAFF. Here the CDR3 DNA reads TGTGCCAGCAGTCGCACCGGTAAAGCTTTCTTT.

CDR3 loop: CASSLLAGGSDTQYF. CDR3 DNA sequence: TGTGCCAGCAGCCTACTAGCGGGGGGTTCAGATACGCAGTATTTT. V and J are TRBV4-2 and TRBJ2-3; 12 nucleotides line up with TRBD2. Germline CDR1 reads LGHNA; CDR2 reads YNFKEQ. The length of the CDR3 is 15 residues. Losses at the gene ends were 4 bases for V and 4 bases for J; bases not matched to a gene: 3.

In this sample, this clonotype turned up many times. The chain uses TRBV7-3 and TRBJ2-1, with a weak D call TRBD1 (6 bases). Trimming left V 4 bases short and J 0 bases short, with 10 bases between. The CDR3 covers 15 residues. Germline assignment: CDR1 SGHTA and CDR2 FQGTGA. The CDR3 reads CASSYTGNSYNEQFF. The DNA of the CDR3 is TGTGCCAGCAGCTATACAGGGAACTCCTACAATGAGCAGTTCTTC.

This clonotype was picked up a small number of times. The chain employs TRBV29-1 and TRBJ2-3; D assignment may be TRBD1 or TRBD2 (6 bases each). Trimming took off 5 bases at V and 5 bases at J, with 14 bases between the two ends. The CDR3 extends over 13 amino acids. Germline V gives CDR1 SQVTM, CDR2 ANQGSEA. The CDR3 is CSVRPGALDTQYF. Written as DNA, the CDR3 is TGCAGCGTTCGTCCGGGGGCCTTAGATACGCAGTATTTT.

This clonotype was counted a few times. This chain uses TRBV18 with TRBJ2-7; 7 bases map to TRBD1. The CDR3 is made up of 13 amino acids. J lost 2 bases, V lost 2 bases, and 0 bases had no gene match. Per the germline V gene, CDR1 is KGHSH and CDR2 is LQKENI. As DNA, the CDR3 is TGTGCCAGCTCACCAGACAGGGCCTACGAGCAGTACTTC. Its protein is CASSPDRAYEQYF.

This clonotype was counted a few times. The V and J genes are TRBV28 and TRBJ1-5; D perhaps matches TRBD1 (6 bases). The CDR3 sequence is 14 residues long. Germline V gives CDR1 MDHEN, CDR2 SYDVKM. The V end was cut by 5 bases, the J end by 6 bases, with 14 bases between. CDR3 loop: CASSPHTGRQPQHF. CDR3 in DNA: TGTGCCAGCAGTCCGCATACAGGGCGTCAGCCCCAGCATTTT.

In this sample, this clonotype turned up many times. This chain links TRBV28 with TRBJ1-2; D is unclear. Trimming took 1 base from V and 4 from J, leaving 7 bases between them. This CDR3 region has 13 residues. The V gene's germline CDR1 is MDHEN and CDR2 SYDVKM. The CDR3 loop is CASSLSGFYGYTF. In DNA, the CDR3 is TGTGCCAGCAGTTTATCGGGATTCTATGGCTACACCTTC.

The table lists this clonotype with many counts. V is TRBV6-5 and J is TRBJ1-2; 7 bases line up with TRBD1. The CDR3 totals 13 residues. With V trimmed by 5 bases and J by 3 bases, 3 bases remained unmatched. CDR1 and CDR2 (germline): MNHEY, SVGAGI. The CDR3 sequence: CASSHTGDYGYTF. The CDR3, as DNA: TGTGCCAGCAGTCACACAGGGGACTATGGCTACACCTTC.

CDR3: CASSLIAGDTEAFF. Here the CDR3 DNA reads TGTGCCAGCAGCTTAATCGCCGGGGACACTGAAGCTTTCTTT. V and J are TRBV11-1 and TRBJ1-1; no clear D. This CDR3 is 14 amino acids long. Germline CDR1 SGHAT, CDR2 FQDESV (reference sequence). The V gene lost 2 bases and the J gene lost 3 bases, with 10 bases spanning the gap.

This clonotype was counted many times. The CDR3 DNA is TGCGCCAGCAGCCCCGGGACAGGGGACCTATCACCCCTCCACTTT. Protein sequence: CASSPGTGDLSPLHF. The rearrangement links TRBV5-1 to TRBJ1-6, with 10 bases identical to TRBD1. After removal of 4 bases from V and 10 bases from J, the junction contained 8 bases not matched to a gene. Germline V gene sequence: CDR1 SGHRS, CDR2 YFSETQ. The CDR3 runs 15 residues. The full variable domain, with the rest looked up from reference TRBV5-1 and TRBJ1-6, is KAGVTQTPRYLIKTRGQQVTLSCSPISGHRSVSWYQQTPGQGLQFLFEYFSETQRNKGNFPGRFSGRQFSNSRSEMNVSTLELGDSALYLCASSPGTGDLSPLHFGNGTRLTVT.

This sequence joins TRBV20-1 and TRBJ1-1; no firm D call. CDR1 and CDR2 from the germline V gene are DFQATT and SNEGSKA (reference sequence). V was trimmed by 1 base and J by 4 bases, leaving 13 bases between them. The CDR3 has 14 amino acids. This chain's CDR3 is CSARVPREGTEAFF. Here the CDR3 DNA reads TGCAGTGCTAGAGTTCCGAGGGAGGGCACTGAAGCTTTCTTT.